The clone carrying this TCR beta chain has just a few counts. In the original processing: By means of reference gene primer amplification, nucleated cell counts were estimated. The data were produced by immunoSEQ multiplex PCR, yet TCRdb's version contains in-frame clones alone and is incomplete. The V and J calls and clone size were taken over from that table, and D and trimming were inferred from the DNA. Among about 86,000 clones, 65% to 80% were seen once, and the ten largest hold around 10%. This sample is drawn from a study of blood T cell repertoires in COVID-19. This CDR3 region has 11 residues. V shed 2 bases and J shed 12 bases, with 12 bases lying between them. From germline, CDR1 is DFQATT and CDR2 SNEGSKA (reference sequence).

The chain joins TRBV20-1 to TRBJ2-3; a weak D match, TRBD2 (6 bases). Material: peripheral blood. The receptor was derived from a man aged 65 to 79 with acute or convalescent COVID-19. The CDR3 coding sequence is TGCAGTGCTAGAACCGGGACTCCTCAGTATTTT. Protein sequence: CSARTGTPQYF.